This T cell receptor beta chain was captured by sequencing in a study of monozygotic twins with cystic fibrosis. Turning to the study itself: Around 3 micrograms of fragmented DNA underwent roughly 16 PCR cycles for library preparation. Study findings and constraints: Monozygotic CF twin pairs shared significantly more nucleotide-identical clonotypes than unrelated CF individuals did. In this small cohort, shared CDR3 numbers showed no association with age, concordance or disease severity. Low clonality (median around 0.0095) suggested a mostly naive repertoire.

In germline, CDR1 is MDHEN, CDR2 SYDVKM. V dropped 3 bases and J dropped 4; count of bases not matched to a gene: 3. The CDR3 totals 14 residues. A note on this clone: No antigen is known for it.

This table comes from immunoSEQ multiplex PCR, and its TCRdb copy is limited to in-frame clones, with some not included. The sample records under 30,000 clones, roughly 96% being singletons. The material sequenced was blood. The chain has TRBV28 and TRBJ1-2; 9 bases map to TRBD1. This receptor was obtained from a girl aged 2 to 9 with cystic fibrosis. CDR3 amino acids: CASSFGDRAYGYTF. For the CDR3, the DNA is TGTGCCAGCAGTTTTGGGGACAGGGCCTATGGCTACACCTTC.